The present T cell receptor beta chain was sequenced within a study of Ad26.COV2.S vaccination and SARS-CoV-2 variants (dated by TCRdb to the early 2020s). With respect to the entire study: Vaccine-arm donors were drawn from COV1001, a multicentre, randomized, double-blind, placebo-controlled phase I-IIa trial of Ad26.COV2.S in healthy adults. Dosing of Ad26.COV2.S was intramuscular, at either 5x10^10 or 1x10^11 viral particles, delivered as one shot or as two shots spaced 56 days apart. TCRbeta repertoire sequencing served as the tool for gauging how specific and how broad the SARS-CoV-2-reactive T cell receptors were following Ad26.COV2.S vaccination. A total of approximately 30 samples were included in the TCR-sequenced set, comprising some 20 Ad26.COV2.S vaccine recipients, 5 placebo recipients and 8 SARS-CoV-2 convalescent individuals. Participants in the trial were split at random into five groups of five each, receiving low-dose or high-dose Ad26.COV2.S once or twice, or else placebo on both occasions. Investigators remained blinded to trial group allocation during experiments and outcome assessment.

The immunoSEQ Assay was the method used to sequence TCRbeta CDR3 regions. After extraction, genomic DNA underwent amplification by bias-controlled multiplex PCR, followed by high-throughput sequencing. Under the source paper's analysis protocol: To quantify the absolute abundance of every unique TCRbeta CDR3 region, sequences were collapsed and filtered. T cell fraction was estimated by normalization of TCRbeta template counts to usable DNA, with usable DNA being measured through amplification of reference genes present in all nucleated cells. Repertoire TCRs were annotated as SARS-CoV-2-specific by exact matching of V gene, CDR3 amino acid sequence and J gene to a known reactive TCR set. The reference SARS-CoV-2 TCR set came from MIRA and was filtered for enrichment in COVID-19-positive ImmuneCODE repertoires, removing public or cross-reactive TCRs. Using the MIRA antigens, annotated TCRs were further analysed by specific ORF or by position within an ORF. Breadth was defined as annotated unique rearrangements over total unique productive rearrangements; depth was the summed frequency of those rearrangements. Two-sided Wilcoxon rank-sum tests were used to compare TCR breadth between groups. TCRdb took this table from immuneACCESS and kept in-frame rearrangements with V and J called. Such tables lack part of the clones; where checked against another copy, unresolved V genes explain under half of the gap, and the rest is unexplained. The D gene and trimming were derived from the DNA, and the V and J assignments and clone size from that table. This sample holds over 400,000 clones; 92% were observed only once. The ten top clones hold around 1.7% of the sample.

Read against the paper, the sample's treatment or condition label means: some 20 received Ad26.COV2.S at low or high dose, single or two shots; about 5 received placebo; per-sample allocation not given. For vaccine and placebo recipients, the sequenced repertoires came from samples collected on day 63 after the first injection. Between 29 July and 7 August 2020, Cohort 1b enrolled 25 adults aged 18-55 years at one site in Boston, USA. As a vaccine, Ad26.COV2.S was a replication-incompetent adenovirus type 26 vector that expressed a prefusion-stabilized SARS-CoV-2 spike protein derived from the original Wuhan strain. Broad study findings and their caveats: After vaccination, spike-specific CD8+ and CD4+ T cell responses were reported to show substantial breadth. Comparable non-spike TCR breadth was observed between vaccine and placebo recipients, consistent with only spike being contained in the vaccine. It was noted by the authors that total T cell responses may have been underestimated by the TCR breadth and depth analyses. The study was not powered to compare responses between vaccine doses or regimens. Compared with placebo recipients, Ad26.COV2.S recipients showed higher spike-specific TCR breadth (P = 0.0014).

Comment on this clone: What this receptor recognizes is not known. No base quality values were provided; no much bigger clone lies one nucleotide off.

The CDR3 runs 16 amino acids, cysteine and phenylalanine included. Only the CDR3 portion is preserved as DNA: 48 bases, with reading frame beginning at the first base. The germline V gene specifies KGHSH as CDR1 and LQKENI as CDR2. Trimming takes 3 bases off V and 3 bases off J; junction bases not matched to a gene: 7. The sample was peripheral blood, taken in a trial of Ad26.COV2.S vaccine versus placebo. The chain joins TRBV18 to TRBJ1-3, with 8 middle bases fitting TRBD1. This receptor was identified in a person between 18 and 65 years old who received the Ad26.COV2.S COVID-19 vaccine or a placebo. The CDR3 loop reads CASSPQTGDDGNTIYF. Here is the DNA: TGTGCCAGCTCACCTCAGACAGGGGATGATGGAAACACCATATATTTT.